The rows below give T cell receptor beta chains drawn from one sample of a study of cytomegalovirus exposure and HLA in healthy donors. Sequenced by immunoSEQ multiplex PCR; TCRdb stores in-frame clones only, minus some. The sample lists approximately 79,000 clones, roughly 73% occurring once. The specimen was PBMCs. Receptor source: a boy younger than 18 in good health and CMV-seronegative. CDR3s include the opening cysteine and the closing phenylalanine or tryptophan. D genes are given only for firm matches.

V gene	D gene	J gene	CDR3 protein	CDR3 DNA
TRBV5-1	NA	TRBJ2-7	CASTSGTGYSYEQYF	TGCGCCAGCACCTCGGGAACAGGGTACTCCTACGAGCAGTACTTC
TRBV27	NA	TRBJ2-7	CASSSNYEQYF	TGTGCCAGCAGTTCTAATTACGAGCAGTACTTC
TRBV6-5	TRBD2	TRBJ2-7	CASSYDLAGSSYEQYF	TGTGCCAGCAGTTACGATCTAGCGGGGAGCTCCTACGAGCAGTACTTC
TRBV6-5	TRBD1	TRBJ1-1	CASSPSTGIGGAAFF	TGTGCCAGCAGTCCGTCGACAGGGATCGGGGGAGCAGCTTTCTTT
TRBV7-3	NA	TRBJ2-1	CASSLESSSYNEQFF	TGTGCCAGCAGCTTAGAGAGCTCCTCCTACAATGAGCAGTTCTTC
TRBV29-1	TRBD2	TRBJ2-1	CSVPPGLAGEQFF	TGCAGCGTCCCCCCGGGACTAGCTGGTGAGCAGTTCTTC
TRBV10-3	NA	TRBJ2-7	CAISRQRPYEQYF	TGTGCCATCAGTCGACAGAGACCCTACGAGCAGTACTTC
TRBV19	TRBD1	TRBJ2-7	CASTIGTGSYEQYF	TGTGCCAGTACGATAGGGACAGGGTCCTACGAGCAGTACTTC
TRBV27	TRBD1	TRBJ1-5	CASSSSGTGGPYSNQPQHF	TGTGCCAGCAGTTCCTCCGGGACAGGGGGCCCTTATAGCAATCAGCCCCAGCATTTT
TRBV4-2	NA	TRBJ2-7	CASSQEKGGSPLYEQYF	TGTGCCAGCAGCCAAGAGAAAGGGGGTTCCCCACTCTACGAGCAGTACTTC
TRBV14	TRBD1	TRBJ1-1	CASSQAIDRGPEAFF	TGTGCCAGCAGCCAAGCTATCGACAGGGGGCCTGAAGCTTTCTTT
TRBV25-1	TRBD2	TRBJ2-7	CASSEKREIYEQYF	TGTGCCAGCAGTGAAAAGCGGGAGATCTACGAGCAGTACTTC
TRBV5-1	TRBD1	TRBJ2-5	CASSLNSDRGQETQYF	TGCGCCAGCAGCCTAAACTCGGACAGGGGGCAAGAGACCCAGTACTTC
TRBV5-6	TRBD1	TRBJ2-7	CASSRTGRYEQYF	TGTGCCAGCAGCAGGACAGGGCGGTACGAGCAGTACTTC
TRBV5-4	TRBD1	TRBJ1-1	CASSPGQGAWYTEAFF	TGTGCCAGCAGCCCGGGACAGGGGGCGTGGTACACTGAAGCTTTCTTT